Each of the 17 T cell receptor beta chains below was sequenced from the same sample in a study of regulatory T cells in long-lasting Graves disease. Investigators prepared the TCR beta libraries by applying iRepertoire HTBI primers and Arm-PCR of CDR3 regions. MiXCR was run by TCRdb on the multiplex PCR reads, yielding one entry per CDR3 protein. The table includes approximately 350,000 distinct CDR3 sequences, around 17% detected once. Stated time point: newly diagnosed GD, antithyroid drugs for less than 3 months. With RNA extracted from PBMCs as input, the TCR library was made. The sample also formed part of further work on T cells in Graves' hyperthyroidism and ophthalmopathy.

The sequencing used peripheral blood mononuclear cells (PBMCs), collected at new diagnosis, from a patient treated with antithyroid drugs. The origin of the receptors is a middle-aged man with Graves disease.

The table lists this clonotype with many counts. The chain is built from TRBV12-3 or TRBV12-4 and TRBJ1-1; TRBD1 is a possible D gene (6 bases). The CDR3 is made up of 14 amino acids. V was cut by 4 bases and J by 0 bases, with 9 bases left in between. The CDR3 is CASSSDSMNTEAFF. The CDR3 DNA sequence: TGTGCCAGCAGTTCGGACAGCATGAACACTGAAGCTTTCTTT.

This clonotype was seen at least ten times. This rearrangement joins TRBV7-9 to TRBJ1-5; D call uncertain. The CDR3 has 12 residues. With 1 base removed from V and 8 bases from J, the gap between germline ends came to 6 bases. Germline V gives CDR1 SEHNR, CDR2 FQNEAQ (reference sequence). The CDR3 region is CASSLVAEPQHF. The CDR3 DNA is TGTGCCAGCAGCTTAGTTGCTGAGCCCCAGCATTTT.

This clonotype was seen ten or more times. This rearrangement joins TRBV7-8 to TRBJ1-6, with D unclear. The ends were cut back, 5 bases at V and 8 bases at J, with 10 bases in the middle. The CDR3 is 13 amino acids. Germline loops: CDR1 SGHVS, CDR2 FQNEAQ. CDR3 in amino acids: CASSIVLDSPLHF. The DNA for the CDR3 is TGTGCCAGCAGCATTGTGCTGGATTCACCCCTCCACTTT.

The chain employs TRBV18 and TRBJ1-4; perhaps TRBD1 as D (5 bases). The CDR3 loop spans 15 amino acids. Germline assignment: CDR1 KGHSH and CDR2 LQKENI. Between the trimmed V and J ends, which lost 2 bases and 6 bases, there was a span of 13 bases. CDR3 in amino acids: CASSPEAGSDEKLFF. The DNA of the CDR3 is TGTGCCAGCTCACCAGAGGCAGGGTCAGATGAAAAACTGTTTTTT.

DNA for the CDR3: TGCGCCAGCAGCCTCCGACAGGGGGCGGGGGAAAAACTGTTTTTT. It codes for CASSLRQGAGEKLFF. The rearrangement joins TRBV4-1 to TRBJ1-4; 10 bases line up with TRBD1. CDR1 is MGHRA, CDR2 YSYEKL, per germline. V lost 4 bases, J lost 8 bases, and 7 bases stayed unmatched. The CDR3 runs 15 residues.

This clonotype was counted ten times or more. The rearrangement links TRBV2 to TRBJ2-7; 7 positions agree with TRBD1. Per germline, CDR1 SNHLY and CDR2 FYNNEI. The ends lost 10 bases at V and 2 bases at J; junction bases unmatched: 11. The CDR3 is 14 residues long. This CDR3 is CAIKDRVGTYEQYF. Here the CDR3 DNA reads TGTGCCATCAAAGACAGGGTGGGGACCTACGAGCAGTACTTC.

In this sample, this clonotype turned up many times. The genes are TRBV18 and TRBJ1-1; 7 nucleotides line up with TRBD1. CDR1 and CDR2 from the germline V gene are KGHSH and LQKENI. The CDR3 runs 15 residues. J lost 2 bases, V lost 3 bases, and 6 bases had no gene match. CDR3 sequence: CASSPLGTVNTEAFF. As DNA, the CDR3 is TGTGCCAGCTCACCCTTAGGGACAGTTAACACTGAAGCTTTCTTT.

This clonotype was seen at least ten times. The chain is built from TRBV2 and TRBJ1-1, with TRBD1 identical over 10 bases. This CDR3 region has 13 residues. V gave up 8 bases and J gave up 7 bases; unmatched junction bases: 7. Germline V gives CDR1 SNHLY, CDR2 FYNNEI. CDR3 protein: CASGTGASLEAFF. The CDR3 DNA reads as TGTGCCAGCGGGACAGGGGCCTCGCTTGAAGCTTTCTTT.

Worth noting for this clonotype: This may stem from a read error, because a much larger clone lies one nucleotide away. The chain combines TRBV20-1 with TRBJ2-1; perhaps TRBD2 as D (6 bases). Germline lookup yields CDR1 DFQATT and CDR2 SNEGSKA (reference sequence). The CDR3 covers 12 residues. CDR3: CSAGVGGSEQFF. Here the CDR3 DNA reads TGCAGCGCCGGAGTGGGGGGATCTGAGCAGTTCTTC.

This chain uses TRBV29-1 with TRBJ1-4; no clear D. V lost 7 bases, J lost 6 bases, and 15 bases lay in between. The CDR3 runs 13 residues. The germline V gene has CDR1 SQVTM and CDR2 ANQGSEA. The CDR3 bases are TGCAGCGCCGAAGAGCGCCATGATGAAAAACTGTTTTTT. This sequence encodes CSAEERHDEKLFF.

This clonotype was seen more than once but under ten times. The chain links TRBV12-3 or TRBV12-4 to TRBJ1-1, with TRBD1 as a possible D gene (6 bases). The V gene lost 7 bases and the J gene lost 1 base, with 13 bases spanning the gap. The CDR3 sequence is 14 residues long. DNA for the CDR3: TGTGCCAGCACGATAACAGGGAGGAACACTGAAGCTTTCTTT. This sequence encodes CASTITGRNTEAFF.

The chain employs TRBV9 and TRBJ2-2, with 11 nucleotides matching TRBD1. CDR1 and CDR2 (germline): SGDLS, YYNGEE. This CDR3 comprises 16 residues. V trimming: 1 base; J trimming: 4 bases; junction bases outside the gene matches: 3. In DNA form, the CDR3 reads TGTGCCAGCAGCGTATGGACAGGGGGCAGCACCGGGGAGCTGTTTTTT. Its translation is CASSVWTGGSTGELFF.

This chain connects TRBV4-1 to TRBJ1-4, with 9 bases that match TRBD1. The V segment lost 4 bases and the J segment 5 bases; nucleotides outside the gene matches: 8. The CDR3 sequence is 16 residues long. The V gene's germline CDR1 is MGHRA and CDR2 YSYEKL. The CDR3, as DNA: TGCGCCAGCAGCCGCTCCGGGACAGGGCTAAATGAAAAACTGTTTTTT. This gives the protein CASSRSGTGLNEKLFF.

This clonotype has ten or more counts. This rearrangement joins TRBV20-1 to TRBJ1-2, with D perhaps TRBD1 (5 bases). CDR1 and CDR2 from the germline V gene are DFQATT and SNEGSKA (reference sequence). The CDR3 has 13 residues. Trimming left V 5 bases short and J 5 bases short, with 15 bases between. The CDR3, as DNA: TGCAGTGCTCGTCTCAGGGATGGGTATGGCTACACCTTC. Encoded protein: CSARLRDGYGYTF.

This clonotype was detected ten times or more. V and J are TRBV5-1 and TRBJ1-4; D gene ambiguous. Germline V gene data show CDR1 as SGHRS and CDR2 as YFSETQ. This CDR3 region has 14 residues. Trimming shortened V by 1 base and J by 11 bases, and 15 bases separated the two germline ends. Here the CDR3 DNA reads TGCGCCAGCAGCTTGATCCCGGAGGTGGGGAAACTGTTTTTT. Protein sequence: CASSLIPEVGKLFF.

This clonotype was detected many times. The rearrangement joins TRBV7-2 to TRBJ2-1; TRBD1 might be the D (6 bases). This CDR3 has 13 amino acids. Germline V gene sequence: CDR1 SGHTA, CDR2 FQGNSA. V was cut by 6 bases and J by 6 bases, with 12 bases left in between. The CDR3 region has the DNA TGTGCCAGCAGGCCAGGGGCTTCCAATGAGCAGTTCTTC. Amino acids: CASRPGASNEQFF.

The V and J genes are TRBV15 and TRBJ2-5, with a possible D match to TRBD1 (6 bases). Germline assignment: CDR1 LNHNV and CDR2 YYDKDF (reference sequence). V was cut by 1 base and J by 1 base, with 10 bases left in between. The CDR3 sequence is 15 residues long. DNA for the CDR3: TGTGCCACCAGCAGAGGGTCAGGGGTCCAAGAGACCCAGTACTTC. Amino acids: CATSRGSGVQETQYF.